The 30 T cell receptor beta chains below all came from one sample that was sequenced in a study of blood T cell repertoires in COVID-19. TCRdb's table, derived via immunoSEQ multiplex PCR, lists solely in-frame clones and lacks some. The table lists more than 250,000 clones, around 87% of them singletons. Sequencing was done on a sample of PBMCs or T cells enriched from blood (not recorded which). The source is a young woman who had recovered from COVID-19.

The chain employs TRBV2 and TRBJ2-3; a weak D match, TRBD1 (5 bases). The ends were cut back, 8 bases at V and 10 bases at J, with 16 bases in the middle. The CDR3 consists of 12 residues. Germline V CDR1 and CDR2: SNHLY, FYNNEI. The CDR3 protein is CASLTRAKAQYF. For the CDR3, the DNA is TGTGCCAGCCTTACCAGGGCCAAGGCGCAGTATTTT.

The chain is built from TRBV7-3 and TRBJ2-3, with 16 nucleotides matching TRBD2. CDR1 and CDR2 from the germline V gene are SGHTA and FQGTGA. J gave up 4 bases and V 4 bases, and 2 bases lay outside the gene matches. CDR3 length equals 16 residues. The chain's CDR3 is CASSSGTSGGADTQYF. For the CDR3, the DNA is TGTGCCAGCAGCTCCGGGACTAGCGGGGGGGCAGATACGCAGTATTTT. Supplemented by reference TRBV7-3 and TRBJ2-3, the full variable domain reads GAGVSQTPSNKVTEKGKYVELRCDPISGHTALYWYRQSLGQGPEFLIYFQGTGAADDSGLPNDRFFAVRPEGSVSTLKIQRTERGDSAVYLCASSSGTSGGADTQYFGPGTRLTVL.

The rearrangement joins TRBV7-9 to TRBJ1-4; a weak D match, TRBD1 (5 bases). Trimming removed 5 bases from V and 7 bases from J, with 17 bases in between. In germline, CDR1 is SEHNR, CDR2 FQNEAQ (reference sequence). CDR3 length: 15 amino acids. The CDR3 sequence: CASSHRDPRGEKLFF. CDR3 nucleotides: TGTGCCAGCAGCCACCGGGACCCGCGGGGTGAAAAACTGTTTTTT.

The chain is built from TRBV6-5 and TRBJ2-5, with 11 bases aligning to TRBD2. Germline CDR1 and CDR2: MNHEY and SVGAGI. The CDR3 covers 15 residues. The V gene end was trimmed by 5 bases and the J gene end by 5 bases; junction bases not matched to a gene: 7. This chain's CDR3 is CASSPLAGGAETQYF. The CDR3 region has the DNA TGTGCCAGCAGTCCCCTAGCGGGGGGTGCGGAGACCCAGTACTTC.

Written as DNA, the CDR3 is TGCAGTGCTAGTACCGACAGGGGAGCATGGGAAAAACTGTTTTTT. It codes for CSASTDRGAWEKLFF. The gene calls are TRBV20-1 and TRBJ1-4; 8 bases align to TRBD1. The CDR3 is 15 amino acids. The germline V gene has CDR1 DFQATT and CDR2 SNEGSKA (reference sequence). J was trimmed by 8 bases and V by 3 bases; bases with no gene match: 11.

The chain links TRBV6-2 or TRBV6-3 to TRBJ2-3; no definite D call. In germline, CDR1 is MNHEY, CDR2 SVGEGT. V was pared by 5 bases and J by 1 base, with 13 bases between. The CDR3 length is 15 residues. The CDR3 sequence: CASSASAAGTDTQYF. The CDR3 coding sequence is TGTGCCAGCAGTGCTTCCGCCGCGGGCACAGATACGCAGTATTTT.

This chain connects TRBV6-5 to TRBJ1-6; TRBD1 matches 9 bases. V dropped 2 bases and J dropped 9; count of bases not matched to a gene: 2. In germline, CDR1 is MNHEY, CDR2 SVGAGI. The CDR3 is made up of 14 amino acids. The CDR3: CASSYVDRGSPLHF. In nucleotides, the CDR3 is TGTGCCAGCAGTTACGTGGACAGGGGTTCACCCCTCCACTTT.

For the CDR3, the DNA is TGTGCCAGCAGGGTACCGGGACTGAACTATGGCTACACCTTC. This encodes CASRVPGLNYGYTF. The V call is TRBV6-5, the J call TRBJ1-2, with a tentative D call TRBD1 (5 bases). The CDR3 has 14 residues. Germline V lookup: CDR1 MNHEY, CDR2 SVGAGI. Deletions cut 6 bases from V and 2 bases from J, with 13 bases between.

The rearrangement joins TRBV3-1 (or the pseudogene TRBV3-2) to TRBJ1-2; D remains ambiguous. The CDR3 loop spans 15 amino acids. V was pared by 0 bases and J by 1 base, with 9 bases between. CDR1 and CDR2 (germline): LGHDT, YNNKEL (reference sequence). The CDR3 nucleotides are TGTGCCAGCAGCCAAGAGTCGGTCGGTAACTATGGCTACACCTTC. Translating it yields CASSQESVGNYGYTF.

The chain couples TRBV19 to TRBJ1-2; 7 bases agree with TRBD1. Trimming cost V 5 bases and J 4 bases; bases outside gene matches: 7. CDR1 and CDR2 (germline): LNHDA, SQIVND (reference sequence). This CDR3 region has 14 residues. The CDR3 is CASSPQQGSYGYTF. The CDR3 DNA is TGTGCCAGTAGTCCCCAACAGGGGAGCTATGGCTACACCTTC.

This chain connects TRBV11-2 to TRBJ2-2; 8 bases agree with TRBD1. The CDR3 consists of 13 residues. Germline V gene sequence: CDR1 SGHAT, CDR2 FQNNGV. The V segment lost 4 bases and the J segment 8 bases; nucleotides outside the gene matches: 3. The CDR3 DNA reads as TGTGCCAGCAGCTCGACAGGGGAGGGGGAGCTGTTTTTT. Protein sequence: CASSSTGEGELFF.

The chain employs TRBV12-1 and TRBJ1-1; the D segment call TRBD1 is taken from the table without a DNA check. TRBV12-1 has pseudogene status. This CDR3 spans 15 amino acids. The CDR3 loop is CASSSGTDLNTEAFF. CDR3 nucleotides: TGTGCCAGCAGCTCAGGGACAGACTTGAACACTGAAGCTTTCTTT.

The rearrangement uses TRBV5-1 and TRBJ1-1, with a possible D match to TRBD1 (5 bases). The V end was cut by 0 bases, the J end by 4 bases, with 13 bases between. CDR3 length equals 15 residues. Germline lookup yields CDR1 SGHRS and CDR2 YFSETQ. The CDR3 reads CASSLEQGSVTEAFF. Here the CDR3 DNA reads TGCGCCAGCAGCTTGGAGCAGGGTTCGGTCACTGAAGCTTTCTTT.

This clone came up once. The chain uses TRBV5-4 and TRBJ1-1; D unresolved. The CDR3 length is 15 residues. Germline V gives CDR1 SGHNT, CDR2 YYREEE (reference sequence). Trimming pared 3 bases from V and 2 bases from J, leaving 14 bases between. DNA of the CDR3: TGTGCCAGCAGCTCCCCCAGTAGAGGCAACACTGAAGCTTTCTTT. Translated: CASSSPSRGNTEAFF.

The J gene is TRBJ2-3, the V gene TRBV11-3; D may be TRBD2 (6 bases). The CDR3 covers 14 residues. V lost 1 base and J 5 bases, leaving 10 bases between the germline ends. Germline V gene sequence: CDR1 SGHNT, CDR2 YENEEA. The CDR3 nucleotides are TGTGCCAGCAGCTTAGGGGGTAGCGGAGATACGCAGTATTTT. It yields the protein CASSLGGSGDTQYF.

The V gene is TRBV7-9, the J gene TRBJ2-7; 7 nucleotides agree with TRBD2. The CDR3 spans 15 residues. CDR1 and CDR2 from the germline V gene are SEHNR and FQNEAQ (reference sequence). Trimming cost V 6 bases and J 5 bases; bases outside gene matches: 13. The CDR3: CASREVPARGDEQYF. For the CDR3, the DNA is TGTGCCAGCAGGGAAGTCCCCGCACGGGGGGACGAGCAGTACTTC.

Comments on this clone: The same CDR3 can be traced to other DNA sequences in this sample. This chain connects TRBV28 to TRBJ1-2; perhaps TRBD1 as D (5 bases). Germline lookup yields CDR1 MDHEN and CDR2 SYDVKM. CDR3 length: 14 residues. V was trimmed by 3 bases and J by 2 bases, leaving 10 bases between them. CDR3 DNA sequence: TGTGCCAGCAGTTTGGGGCGGGGAAACTATGGCTACACCTTC. It translates to CASSLGRGNYGYTF.

The CDR3 here is CASSVPVSGHQETQYF. DNA for the CDR3: TGTGCCAGCAGTGTCCCCGTATCAGGGCATCAAGAGACCCAGTACTTC. This chain uses TRBV6-1 with TRBJ2-5, with D perhaps TRBD1 (5 bases). CDR1 is MNHNS, CDR2 SASEGT, per germline. The CDR3 extends over 16 amino acids. V shed 4 bases and J shed 2 bases, with 17 bases lying between them.

This clone was counted a single time. The rearrangement uses TRBV5-6 and TRBJ1-2, with 7 bases identical to TRBD1. This CDR3 comprises 14 residues. V was clipped by 4 bases and J by 5 bases; unmatched bases: 8. CDR1 SGHDT and CDR2 YYEEEE come from the germline V gene. CDR3 protein: CASSRAGGGYGYTF. The CDR3 region has the DNA TGTGCCAGCAGCCGCGCAGGGGGTGGGTATGGCTACACCTTC.

The chain employs TRBV10-2 and TRBJ1-5; a possible D gene is TRBD1 (6 bases). Trimming pared 4 bases from V and 5 bases from J, leaving 21 bases between. The CDR3 totals 17 residues. Germline values: CDR1 WSHSY, CDR2 SAAADI. The CDR3: CASSGNREGAFYQPQHF. As DNA, the CDR3 is TGCGCCAGCAGTGGGAACAGGGAAGGTGCTTTTTATCAGCCCCAGCATTTT.

The chain combines TRBV7-9 with TRBJ1-5, with D uncertain. This CDR3 is built from 12 residues. Germline-derived CDR1 and CDR2 are SEHNR and FQNEAQ (reference sequence). V was clipped by 6 bases and J by 5 bases, with 8 bases between them. As DNA, the CDR3 is TGTGCCAGCAGTCCCCAGGATCAGCCCCAGCATTTT. Translation: CASSPQDQPQHF.

The chain employs TRBV7-2 and TRBJ2-1; D perhaps matches TRBD2 (6 bases). Trimming cost V 0 bases and J 9 bases, with 15 bases left between them. The V gene's germline CDR1 is SGHTA and CDR2 FQGNSA. The CDR3 consists of 15 residues. The DNA for the CDR3 is TGTGCCAGCAGCTTAGCGGGGGGTCAGGTAACTGAGCAGTTCTTC. Protein: CASSLAGGQVTEQFF.

This chain joins TRBV28 and TRBJ1-5; D gene unclear. V was cut by 7 bases and J by 5 bases, with 12 bases left in between. The CDR3 totals 13 residues. Germline V gives CDR1 MDHEN, CDR2 SYDVKM. The CDR3 sequence: CASTPQTHQPQHF. CDR3 DNA: TGTGCCAGCACCCCACAAACCCATCAGCCCCAGCATTTT.

This chain uses TRBV11-2 with TRBJ2-7, with TRBD2 matching 7 bases. This CDR3 has 15 amino acids. V was clipped by 0 bases and J by 6 bases; unmatched bases: 8. From germline, CDR1 is SGHAT and CDR2 FQNNGV. The CDR3, as DNA: TGTGCCAGCAGCTTAGATTTAGGGAGGGTTAGCGAGCAGTACTTC. Its protein product is CASSLDLGRVSEQYF.

The chain combines TRBV28 with TRBJ1-2; TRBD1 matches at 8 bases. Germline CDR1 and CDR2: MDHEN and SYDVKM. The CDR3 contains 14 residues. J was trimmed by 2 bases and V by 6 bases; bases with no gene match: 5. CDR3 residues: CASRTRQGNYGYTF. The CDR3 DNA is TGTGCCAGCAGGACCAGACAGGGGAACTATGGCTACACCTTC.

In its sample, this clone was seen a few times. The chain combines TRBV7-2 with TRBJ1-1; unclear D gene. CDR3 size: 12 residues. CDR1 and CDR2 from the germline V gene are SGHTA and FQGNSA. V shed 10 bases and J shed 2 bases, with 11 bases lying between them. The CDR3 DNA is TGTGCCACCCGTAGAGGCAACACTGAAGCTTTCTTT. Protein: CATRRGNTEAFF.

This chain joins TRBV19 and TRBJ1-6, with D hard to call. This CDR3 is built from 15 residues. Trimming pared 6 bases from V and 3 bases from J, leaving 12 bases between. Germline-derived CDR1 and CDR2 are LNHDA and SQIVND (reference sequence). The DNA of the CDR3 is TGTGCCAGTAGAACGGAGGGTCTCTATAATTCACCCCTCCACTTT. It yields the protein CASRTEGLYNSPLHF.

V usage is TRBV9 and J usage is TRBJ1-3, with TRBD1 matching over 8 bases. V trimming: 4 bases; J trimming: 2 bases; junction bases outside the gene matches: 5. The CDR3 totals 15 residues. Looked up from germline, CDR1 is SGDLS and CDR2 is YYNGEE. This chain's CDR3 is CASSIGQGPGNTIYF. The CDR3 region has the DNA TGTGCCAGCAGCATTGGACAGGGACCTGGAAACACCATATATTTT.

This clone appeared once. V usage is TRBV29-1 and J usage is TRBJ2-6, with TRBD1 as a possible D gene (7 bases). Looked up from germline, CDR1 is SQVTM and CDR2 is ANQGSEA. V was shortened by 0 bases and J by 0 bases, with 15 bases between the two germline ends. This CDR3 is 18 amino acids long. CDR3 residues: CSVEDWAGGRSGANVLTF. The CDR3 nucleotides read TGCAGCGTTGAAGATTGGGCAGGGGGGCGCTCTGGGGCCAACGTCCTGACTTTC.

The chain combines TRBV2 with TRBJ1-3; D ambiguous. Trimming cost V 1 base and J 0 bases, with 10 bases left between them. The V gene's germline CDR1 is SNHLY and CDR2 FYNNEI. This CDR3 spans 16 amino acids. Here the CDR3 DNA reads TGTGCCAGCAGTGAAGAGGCCGGGAACTCTGGAAACACCATATATTTT. Translation gives CASSEEAGNSGNTIYF.